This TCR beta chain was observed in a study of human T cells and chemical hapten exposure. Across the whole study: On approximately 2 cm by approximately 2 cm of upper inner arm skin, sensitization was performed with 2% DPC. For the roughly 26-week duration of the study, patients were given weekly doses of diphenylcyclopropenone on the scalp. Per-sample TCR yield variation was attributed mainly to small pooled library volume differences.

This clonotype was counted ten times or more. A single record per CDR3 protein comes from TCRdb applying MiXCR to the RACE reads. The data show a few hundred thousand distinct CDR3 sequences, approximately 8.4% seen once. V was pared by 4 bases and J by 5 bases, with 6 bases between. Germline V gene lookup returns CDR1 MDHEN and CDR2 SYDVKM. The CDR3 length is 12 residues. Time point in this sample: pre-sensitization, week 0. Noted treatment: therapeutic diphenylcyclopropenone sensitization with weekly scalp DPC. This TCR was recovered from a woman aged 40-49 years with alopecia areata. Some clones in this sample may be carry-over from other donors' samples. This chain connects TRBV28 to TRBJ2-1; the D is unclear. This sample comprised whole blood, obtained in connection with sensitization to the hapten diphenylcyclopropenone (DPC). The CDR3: CASSSWDNEQFF. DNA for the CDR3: TGTGCCAGCAGTTCTTGGGACAATGAGCAGTTCTTC.